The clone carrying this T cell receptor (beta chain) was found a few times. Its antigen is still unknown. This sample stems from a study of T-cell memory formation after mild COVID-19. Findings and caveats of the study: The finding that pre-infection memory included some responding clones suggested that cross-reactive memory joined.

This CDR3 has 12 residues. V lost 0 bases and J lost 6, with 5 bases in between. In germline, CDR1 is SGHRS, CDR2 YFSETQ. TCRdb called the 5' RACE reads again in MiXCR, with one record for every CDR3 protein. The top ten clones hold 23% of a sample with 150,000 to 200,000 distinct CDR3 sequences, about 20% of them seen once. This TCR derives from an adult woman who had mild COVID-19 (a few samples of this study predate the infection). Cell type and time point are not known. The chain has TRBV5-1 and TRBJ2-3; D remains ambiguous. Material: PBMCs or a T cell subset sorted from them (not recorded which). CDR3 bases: TGCGCCAGCAGCTTGGCCATGGATACGCAGTATTTT. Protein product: CASSLAMDTQYF. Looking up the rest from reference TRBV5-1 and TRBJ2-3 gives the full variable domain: KAGVTQTPRYLIKTRGQQVTLSCSPISGHRSVSWYQQTPGQGLQFLFEYFSETQRNKGNFPGRFSGRQFSNSRSEMNVSTLELGDSALYLCASSLAMDTQYFGPGTRLTVL.